Listed below are T cell receptor beta chains from one sample, sequenced in a study of cytomegalovirus exposure and HLA in healthy donors. The method was immunoSEQ multiplex PCR; TCRdb's version includes in-frame clones alone and lacks a portion of them. Of 60,000 to 85,000 clones in the sample, 75% to 85% are singletons; the top ten hold around 3.6%. The sample consisted of PBMCs. The receptors were gathered from a man in his forties or fifties in good health and CMV-seronegative. Each CDR3 is given with its conserved first and last residue. D genes are given only for firm matches. Expanded clones get a size class; other rows say once, few or many, or leave the size out.

v_call,d_call,j_call,clone_size,cdr3_nt,cdr3_aa
TRBV19,-,TRBJ2-2,-,TGTGCCAGTAGTATTTTACAGGAATACACCGGGGAGCTGTTTTTT,CASSILQEYTGELFF
TRBV28,-,TRBJ1-6,-,TGTGCCAGCAGTAATGCAGGGGAGAATAATTCACCCCTCCACTTT,CASSNAGENNSPLHF
TRBV27,TRBD1,TRBJ1-2,once,TGTGCCAGCAGTTTCCAGGGGGCGGCCTACTATGGCTACACCTTC,CASSFQGAAYYGYTF
TRBV6-5,TRBD1,TRBJ1-2,-,TGTGCCAGCAGTTACTCAGGGACAGGGGGCTATGGCTACACCTTC,CASSYSGTGGYGYTF
TRBV7-9,TRBD1,TRBJ1-2,-,TGTTCCAGCAGCTCAAACCGACAGGGCTACGTAGGCGGCTACACCTTC,CSSSSNRQGYVGGYTF
TRBV5-1,TRBD2,TRBJ2-1,-,TGCGCCAGCAGCTCCCACCTAGCGGGCTCCTACAATGAGCAGTTCTTC,CASSSHLAGSYNEQFF
TRBV6-5,TRBD1,TRBJ1-1,-,TGTGCCACCATTCGACAGGGGGGGTACACTGAAGCTTTCTTT,CATIRQGGYTEAFF
TRBV29-1,TRBD1,TRBJ1-1,-,TGCAGCGTCCGACAGGGGGTGAACACTGAAGCTTTCTTT,CSVRQGVNTEAFF
TRBV27,TRBD1,TRBJ2-7,-,TGTGCCAGCAAAAGGACAGGGGGTTACGAGCAGTACTTC,CASKRTGGYEQYF
TRBV19,TRBD1,TRBJ2-7,-,TGTGCCAGTAGTGAACCGGGACAGGGCTCCTCCGAGCAGTACTTC,CASSEPGQGSSEQYF
TRBV6-6,TRBD1,TRBJ2-7,few,TGTGCCAGCAAAACCGGGACAGGGAAATTAAACGAGCAGTACTTC,CASKTGTGKLNEQYF
TRBV6-4,-,TRBJ2-7,few,TGTGCCAGCAGTGACTCGAGGGTTAGTGGGTCCCACGAGCAGTACTTC,CASSDSRVSGSHEQYF
TRBV30,-,TRBJ2-3,-,TGTGCCTGGAGTTCCGAGGCTAGCCGTAGCACAGATACGCAGTATTTT,CAWSSEASRSTDTQYF
TRBV27,TRBD2,TRBJ2-3,-,TGTGCCAGCAGTTTTCTCTTCACACTAGCGGGCGGCACAGATACGCAGTATTTT,CASSFLFTLAGGTDTQYF
TRBV14,-,TRBJ2-5,-,TGTGCCAGCAGCCCATCCCAGGGTTATGAAGAGACCCAGTACTTC,CASSPSQGYEETQYF
TRBV7-3,-,TRBJ2-7,-,TGTGCCAGCAGCTTAATGCAGGGCAACGAGCAGTACTTC,CASSLMQGNEQYF
TRBV7-9,-,TRBJ1-6,-,TGTGCCAGCACCCCCGCGGGGCAGGGCCAGTCACCCCTCCACTTT,CASTPAGQGQSPLHF